The 14 T cell receptor beta chains given below trace back to one sample, sequenced in a study of radiotherapy plus CTLA-4 blockade in lung cancer. Method: immunoSEQ multiplex PCR; TCRdb's copy keeps in-frame clones and lacks some. The data hold some 80,000 clones, with 78% observed a single time. The material sequenced was peripheral blood, taken from a patient treated with radiotherapy plus ipilimumab. All receptors come from a human donor with non-small cell lung cancer whose response to radiotherapy plus ipilimumab could not be evaluated. Some clones in this sample may be carry-over from other donors' samples.

V is TRBV7-3 and J is TRBJ1-2, with D uncertain. Germline-derived CDR1 and CDR2 are SGHTA and FQGTGA. Trimming stripped 5 bases from V and 7 bases from J, with 11 bases between. The length of the CDR3 is 12 residues. The chain's CDR3 is CASSATIGGYTF. The DNA for the CDR3 is TGTGCCAGCAGCGCGACTATAGGTGGCTACACCTTC. Full variable domain (remainder filled in from reference TRBV7-3 and TRBJ1-2): GAGVSQTPSNKVTEKGKYVELRCDPISGHTALYWYRQSLGQGPEFLIYFQGTGAADDSGLPNDRFFAVRPEGSVSTLKIQRTERGDSAVYLCASSATIGGYTFGSGTRLTVV.

Comments on this clone: At one boundary the junction diverges from the germline segment, which might be a read error. This chain connects TRBV7-3 to TRBJ2-7; no firm D call. This CDR3 region has 13 residues. In germline, CDR1 is SGHTA, CDR2 FQGTGA. CDR3 sequence reads: CASSLIRSSEQYF. CDR3 DNA: TGTGCCAGCAGCTTAATTAGATCCTCCGAGCAGTACTTC.

This chain joins TRBV5-8 and TRBJ1-2; tentative D call: TRBD1 (6 bases). The CDR3 loop spans 12 amino acids. Deletions cut 5 bases from V and 8 bases from J, with 13 bases between. The germline gives CDR1 SGHTS, CDR2 YDEGEE. This chain's CDR3 is CASRLRGGGYTF. In nucleotides, the CDR3 is TGTGCCAGCAGGCTACGGGGGGGCGGCTACACCTTC.

The V gene is TRBV4-1, the J gene TRBJ2-5; 8 nucleotides align to TRBD1. Looked up from germline, CDR1 is MGHRA and CDR2 is YSYEKL. V trimming: 4 bases; J trimming: 2 bases; junction bases outside the gene matches: 6. This CDR3 comprises 15 residues. CDR3 in DNA: TGCGCCAGCAGCCGCGAAGGGACAGGACAAGAGACCCAGTACTTC. This sequence encodes CASSREGTGQETQYF.

As concerns this clone: The sample contains more than one DNA sequence encoding this CDR3. This chain links TRBV29-1 with TRBJ2-7; 15 nucleotides align to TRBD2. Germline V gene lookup returns CDR1 SQVTM and CDR2 ANQGSEA. Germline trimming cut 6 bases from V and 1 base from J; bases unmatched to any gene: 10. The CDR3 sequence is 17 residues long. The CDR3 region has the DNA TGCAGCGTCGCAGGACTAGCGGGGGGGATCGGGTCCTACGAGCAGTACTTC. Encoded protein: CSVAGLAGGIGSYEQYF.

The V call is TRBV27, the J call TRBJ2-7, with D maybe TRBD2 (6 bases). Trimming took off 0 bases at V and 7 bases at J, with 19 bases between the two ends. The CDR3 consists of 16 residues. The germline V gene has CDR1 MNHEY and CDR2 SMNVEV (reference sequence). CDR3 sequence: CASSLSPWETGVEQYF. The CDR3 region has the DNA TGTGCCAGCAGTTTATCCCCCTGGGAAACGGGGGTGGAGCAGTACTTC.

This sequence joins TRBV5-1 and TRBJ1-4, with D tentatively TRBD1 (5 bases). In germline, CDR1 is SGHRS, CDR2 YFSETQ. Trimming took off 2 bases at V and 7 bases at J, with 12 bases between the two ends. The CDR3 is 14 residues long. The CDR3 coding sequence is TGCGCCAGCAGCTTTACCCAGGGTAGTGAAAAACTGTTTTTT. This sequence encodes CASSFTQGSEKLFF.

J is TRBJ1-6 and V is TRBV19; D not certain. V lost 7 bases and J 8 bases, leaving 15 bases between the germline ends. The CDR3 covers 14 residues. Germline V CDR1 and CDR2: LNHDA, SQIVND (reference sequence). CDR3 DNA sequence: TGTGCCAGTAAATTAGACATCCTACATTCACCCCTCCACTTT. Protein product: CASKLDILHSPLHF.

In its sample, this clone was seen many times. This chain joins TRBV7-9 and TRBJ2-7; 7 bases align to TRBD1. This CDR3 contains 12 residues. J was trimmed by 6 bases and V by 4 bases; bases with no gene match: 3. Looked up from germline, CDR1 is SEHNR and CDR2 is FQNEAQ (reference sequence). CDR3 sequence: CASSSYRGEQYF. The CDR3 DNA follows: TGTGCCAGCAGCTCATACAGGGGCGAGCAGTACTTC.

The chain uses TRBV9 and TRBJ2-3, with 9 positions matching TRBD2. Looked up from germline, CDR1 is SGDLS and CDR2 is YYNGEE. The CDR3 totals 18 residues. V lost 2 bases and J lost 1; bases outside the gene matches: 11. This CDR3 is CASSVSGGGLRGTDTQYF. CDR3 DNA: TGTGCCAGCAGCGTTAGCGGGGGAGGGCTTCGTGGCACAGATACGCAGTATTTT.

The gene calls are TRBV6-5 and TRBJ1-4, with TRBD1 matching over 8 bases. V shed 5 bases, J shed 8 bases, and the junction held 7 bases outside the gene matches. This CDR3 is built from 14 residues. Germline V CDR1 and CDR2: MNHEY, SVGAGI. CDR3 bases: TGTGCCAGCAGTGACGCAGGGGGCCGGGAAAAACTGTTTTTT. The encoded protein is CASSDAGGREKLFF.

This clone is a singleton in its sample. The rearrangement links TRBV27 to TRBJ1-6; 7 nucleotides agree with TRBD1. The CDR3 spans 14 residues. Germline V lookup: CDR1 MNHEY, CDR2 SMNVEV (reference sequence). V dropped 6 bases and J dropped 4; count of bases not matched to a gene: 3. CDR3 nucleotide sequence: TGTGCCAGCAGGGAACAGGGGTATAATTCACCCCTCCACTTT. Translating it yields CASREQGYNSPLHF.

This clone occurred a few times. The V call is TRBV19, the J call TRBJ2-7; a weak D match, TRBD1 (5 bases). Germline loops: CDR1 LNHDA, CDR2 SQIVND (reference sequence). The CDR3 covers 14 residues. Deletions cut 3 bases from V and 3 bases from J, with 12 bases between. The CDR3 is CASSMQGRVYEQYF. In nucleotides, the CDR3 is TGTGCCAGTAGTATGCAGGGCCGGGTCTACGAGCAGTACTTC.

Within the sample, this clone is medium-sized (0.01 to 0.1%). The chain uses TRBV7-9 and TRBJ1-6; perhaps TRBD1 as D (6 bases). The CDR3 has 17 residues. With 11 bases removed from V and 4 bases from J, the gap between germline ends came to 24 bases. The V gene's germline CDR1 is SEHNR and CDR2 FQNEAQ (reference sequence). CDR3 nucleotide sequence: TGTGCCTCCGAGGCGACTGCAGAAGGGGGTTATAATTCACCCCTCCACTTT. Its translation is CASEATAEGGYNSPLHF.